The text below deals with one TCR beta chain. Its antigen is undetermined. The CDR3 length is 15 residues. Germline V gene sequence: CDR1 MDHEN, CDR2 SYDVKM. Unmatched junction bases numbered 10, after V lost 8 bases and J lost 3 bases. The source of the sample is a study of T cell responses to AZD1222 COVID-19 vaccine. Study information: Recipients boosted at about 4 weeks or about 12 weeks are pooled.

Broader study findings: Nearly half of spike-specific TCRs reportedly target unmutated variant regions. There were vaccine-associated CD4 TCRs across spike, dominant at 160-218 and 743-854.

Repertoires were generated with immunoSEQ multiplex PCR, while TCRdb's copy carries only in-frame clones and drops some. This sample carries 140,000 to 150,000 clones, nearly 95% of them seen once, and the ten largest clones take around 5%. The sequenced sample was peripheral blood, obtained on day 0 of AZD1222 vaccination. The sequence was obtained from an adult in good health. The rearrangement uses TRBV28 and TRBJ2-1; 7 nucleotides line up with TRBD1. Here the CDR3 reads CASGQTGYVYNEQFF. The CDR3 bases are TGTGCCAGCGGCCAGACAGGGTACGTCTACAATGAGCAGTTCTTC.